The 18 T cell receptor beta chains reported below all come from one sample, sequenced in a study of blood T cell repertoires in COVID-19. Sequenced by immunoSEQ multiplex PCR; TCRdb stores in-frame clones only, minus some. Of 180,000 or so clones in the sample, about three quarters were seen once. Sequenced: peripheral blood. Every receptor here comes from a woman aged 50 to 60 with active or convalescent COVID-19.

The genes are TRBV30 and TRBJ2-1, with 7 bases fitting TRBD1. Germline V gives CDR1 GTSNPN, CDR2 SVGIG (reference sequence). The CDR3 sequence is 13 residues long. Trimming removed 8 bases from V and 0 bases from J; junction bases left unmatched: 4. The CDR3 DNA reads as TGTGCCGGGGGACAGAACTCCTACAATGAGCAGTTCTTC. Protein: CAGGQNSYNEQFF.

This clone was seen repeatedly, ten times or more. This chain links TRBV6-2 or TRBV6-3 with TRBJ2-1, with TRBD2 matching 9 bases. The CDR3 contains 13 residues. Trimming removed 6 bases from V and 10 bases from J; junction bases left unmatched: 7. CDR1 and CDR2 (germline): MNHEY, SVGEGT. Written as DNA, the CDR3 is TGTGCCAGCAGCTTGGGGACTAGCAGCGAGCAGTTCTTC. Amino acid sequence: CASSLGTSSEQFF.

This sequence joins TRBV7-9 and TRBJ2-6; 7 positions agree with TRBD1. The CDR3 runs to 16 residues. Unmatched junction bases numbered 11, after V lost 8 bases and J lost 4 bases. The germline V gene encodes CDR1 SEHNR and CDR2 FQNEAQ (reference sequence). The CDR3 here is CASGGQNQAGANVLTF. CDR3 coding DNA: TGTGCCAGCGGGGGACAGAACCAAGCGGGGGCCAACGTCCTGACTTTC.

This chain links TRBV12-3 or TRBV12-4 with TRBJ1-2; D not certain. With 3 bases removed from V and 8 bases from J, the gap between germline ends came to 13 bases. This CDR3 comprises 13 residues. The CDR3 DNA reads TGTGCCAGCAGTTTTTCCCCGCGAGAAGGCTACACCTTC. As protein: CASSFSPREGYTF.

V is TRBV2 and J is TRBJ1-4, with D perhaps TRBD1 (6 bases). In germline, CDR1 is SNHLY, CDR2 FYNNEI. This CDR3 contains 13 residues. Trimming shortened V by 6 bases and J by 4 bases, and 9 bases separated the two germline ends. This CDR3 is CASRRQVNEKLFF. CDR3 DNA: TGTGCCAGCAGACGACAGGTTAATGAAAAACTGTTTTTT.

This clone is a singleton in its sample. V and J are TRBV3-1 (or the pseudogene TRBV3-2) and TRBJ2-4, with 15 bases aligning to TRBD2. CDR3 length: 18 residues. J gave up 0 bases and V 4 bases, and 4 bases lay outside the gene matches. Germline-derived CDR1 and CDR2 are LGHDT and YNNKEL (reference sequence). The CDR3 loop reads CASSPGLAGGLAKNIQYF. The CDR3 nucleotides are TGTGCCAGCAGCCCTGGACTAGCGGGGGGGTTAGCCAAAAACATTCAGTACTTC.

The chain is built from TRBV29-1 and TRBJ2-1; D is uncertain. The CDR3 consists of 10 residues. The V and J ends lost 6 bases and 7 bases respectively, with 7 bases between them. CDR1 SQVTM and CDR2 ANQGSEA come from the germline V gene. The CDR3 DNA reads TGCAGCGTCCGCAGGAATGAGCAGTTCTTC. Protein: CSVRRNEQFF.

The chain is built from TRBV18 and TRBJ1-1; D remains ambiguous. V lost 2 bases to trimming and J lost 3 bases, with 7 bases between them. Germline CDR1 and CDR2: KGHSH and LQKENI. The CDR3 is 13 residues long. DNA for the CDR3: TGTGCCAGCTCACCAAACTCCGACACTGAAGCTTTCTTT. Translation gives CASSPNSDTEAFF.

Points on this clone: Germline is not matched at one junction end, which may reflect a read error. This chain uses TRBV7-7 with TRBJ1-4; 8 bases align to TRBD1. Germline V lookup: CDR1 SSHAT, CDR2 FNYEAQ (reference sequence). The CDR3 is made up of 15 amino acids. The chain's CDR3 is CASSPGTGVHEKLFF. The CDR3, as DNA: TGTGCTAGCAGCCCCGGGACAGGAGTGCATGAAAAACTGTTTTTT.

This clone is a singleton in its sample. The chain recombines TRBV4-2 with TRBJ2-1; D gene ambiguous. V shed 0 bases and J shed 3 bases, with 15 bases lying between them. CDR1 LGHNA and CDR2 YNFKEQ come from the germline V gene. This CDR3 spans 17 amino acids. CDR3 nucleotides: TGTGCCAGCAGCCAAGAACCCGCGGAGTCCCACTACAATGAGCAGTTCTTC. This encodes CASSQEPAESHYNEQFF.

This rearrangement joins TRBV28 to TRBJ1-5; 7 bases map to TRBD1. The CDR3 sequence is 15 residues long. Germline-derived CDR1 and CDR2 are MDHEN and SYDVKM. The V segment lost 6 bases and the J segment 6 bases; nucleotides outside the gene matches: 11. CDR3 in DNA: TGTGCCAGCAGGGGCGGGAGGGGGCGCGGTCAGCCCCAGCATTTT. It translates to CASRGGRGRGQPQHF.

V gene TRBV5-4 combines with J gene TRBJ2-1; a weak D match, TRBD1 (6 bases). Deletions cut 5 bases from V and 5 bases from J, with 8 bases between. Per the germline V gene, CDR1 is SGHNT and CDR2 is YYREEE (reference sequence). This CDR3 spans 12 amino acids. CDR3 amino acids: CASRDRNNEQFF. The CDR3 DNA sequence: TGTGCCAGCAGAGACAGGAACAATGAGCAGTTCTTC.

The rearrangement joins TRBV7-2 to TRBJ2-3; possible D gene TRBD2, 6 bases. Germline V gene lookup returns CDR1 SGHTA and CDR2 FQGNSA. The CDR3 is 17 amino acids. The V end lost 5 bases, the J end lost 6 bases, and 24 bases lay between the germline ends. In DNA form, the CDR3 reads TGTGCCAGCAGCCCCAGCCCTGGAGGGGCAAAAGGGGATACGCAGTATTTT. It codes for CASSPSPGGAKGDTQYF. Full variable domain (remainder filled in from reference TRBV7-2 and TRBJ2-3): GAGVSQSPSNKVTEKGKDVELRCDPISGHTALYWYRQSLGQGLEFLIYFQGNSAPDKSGLPSDRFSAERTGGSVSTLTIQRTQQEDSAVYLCASSPSPGGAKGDTQYFGPGTRLTVL.

This clone was counted ten times or more. This chain uses TRBV9 with TRBJ2-7; 9 nucleotides match TRBD1. The CDR3 is 14 amino acids. V lost 2 bases to trimming and J lost 7 bases; unmatched junction nucleotides: 7. The germline CDR1 and CDR2 sequences are SGDLS and YYNGEE. In DNA, the CDR3 is TGTGCCAGCAGCGTTAGCCGGGACAGGGTAGAGCAGTACTTC. Amino acids: CASSVSRDRVEQYF.

This clone was picked up a small number of times. The chain carries TRBV28 and TRBJ1-6, with D maybe TRBD1 (6 bases). V was trimmed by 5 bases and J by 7 bases, leaving 15 bases between them. The germline V gene has CDR1 MDHEN and CDR2 SYDVKM. This CDR3 contains 15 residues. DNA of the CDR3: TGTGCCAGCAGTGCGCACACAGGGTTCAATTCACCCCTCCACTTT. It yields the protein CASSAHTGFNSPLHF.

The chain uses TRBV2 and TRBJ1-2; 9 bases fit TRBD1. V was clipped by 3 bases and J by 7 bases; unmatched bases: 6. This CDR3 is 14 amino acids long. In germline, CDR1 is SNHLY, CDR2 FYNNEI. Written as DNA, the CDR3 is TGTGCCAGCAGTGATAAACAGGGGGCGCGTGGCTACACCTTC. This codes for CASSDKQGARGYTF.

In its sample, this clone was seen many times. The CDR3 DNA reads TGTGCCAGCAGTGAGCAGGGTCCCAAGTATTCACCCCTCCACTTT. It specifies CASSEQGPKYSPLHF. The rearrangement joins TRBV2 to TRBJ1-6; possible D gene TRBD1, 5 bases. Trimming took off 3 bases at V and 8 bases at J, with 14 bases between the two ends. Per the germline V gene, CDR1 is SNHLY and CDR2 is FYNNEI. The length of the CDR3 is 15 residues.

The chain joins TRBV5-6 to TRBJ2-1; 8 nucleotides align to TRBD1. The CDR3 is 15 amino acids. Germline V gene sequence: CDR1 SGHDT, CDR2 YYEEEE. After removal of 0 bases from V and 2 bases from J, the junction contained 1 base not matched to a gene. CDR3 in amino acids: CASSLEDRAYNEQFF. CDR3 DNA sequence: TGTGCCAGCAGCTTGGAGGACAGGGCCTACAATGAGCAGTTCTTC.